The TCR beta chain described here comes from a study of T cell responses to AZD1222 COVID-19 vaccine. For the study at large: Pooled in the analysis were second doses at about 4 or about 12 weeks. Whole-study results and caveats: Dominant at 160-218 and 743-854, vaccine-associated CD4 TCRs also spanned spike. Close to half of spike-specific TCRs reportedly recognize unmutated variant regions.

The CDR3 is made up of 14 amino acids. Deletions cut 7 bases from V and 4 bases from J, with 16 bases between. CDR1 MDHEN and CDR2 SYDVKM come from the germline V gene. Regarding this clone: Its cognate antigen is unknown.

Using immunoSEQ multiplex PCR, the repertoire was profiled, and TCRdb retains in-frame clones only, with some absent. The repertoire holds more than 150,000 clones, 85% to 95% seen once, with about 9.2% in the top ten. This receptor was taken from an adult in good health. The sequences come from peripheral blood, collected on day 0 of AZD1222 vaccination. The chain is built from TRBV28 and TRBJ1-2; D unresolved. Here the CDR3 DNA reads TGTGCCAGCAACCCTCCCGGGCGGACCTATGGCTACACCTTC. Its protein product is CASNPPGRTYGYTF.